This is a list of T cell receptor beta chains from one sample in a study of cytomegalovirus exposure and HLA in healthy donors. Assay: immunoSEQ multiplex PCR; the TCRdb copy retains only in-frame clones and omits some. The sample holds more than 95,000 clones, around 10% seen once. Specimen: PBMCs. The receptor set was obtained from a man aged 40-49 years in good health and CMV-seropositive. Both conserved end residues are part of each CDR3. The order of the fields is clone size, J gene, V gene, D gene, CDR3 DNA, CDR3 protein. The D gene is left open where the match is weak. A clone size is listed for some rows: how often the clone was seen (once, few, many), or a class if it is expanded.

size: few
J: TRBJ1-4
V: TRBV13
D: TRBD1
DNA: TGTGCCAGCAGCCAAGGAGGGACAGGGGACCAGAAACTGTTTTTT
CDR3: CASSQGGTGDQKLFF

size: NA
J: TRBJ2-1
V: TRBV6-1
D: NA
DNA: TGTGCCAGTCTACGCCTATCCTACAATGAGCAGTTCTTC
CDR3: CASLRLSYNEQFF

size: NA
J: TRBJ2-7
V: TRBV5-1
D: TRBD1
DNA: TGCGCCAGCAGCGGACGGGGCCAGGGACAGGGCCACGAGCAGTACTTC
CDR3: CASSGRGQGQGHEQYF

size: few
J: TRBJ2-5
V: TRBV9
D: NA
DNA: TGTGCCAACAGCGCCAATCCACAGGGATGGGAGACCCAGTACTTC
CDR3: CANSANPQGWETQYF

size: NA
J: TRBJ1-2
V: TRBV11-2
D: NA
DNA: TGTGCCAGCAGCTTAGAGCCAGGGCCTGGCTACACCTTC
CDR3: CASSLEPGPGYTF

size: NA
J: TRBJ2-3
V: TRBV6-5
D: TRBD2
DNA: TGTGCCAGCAGTTACGCGGGAGCGAGGACAGATACGCAGTATTTT
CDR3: CASSYAGARTDTQYF

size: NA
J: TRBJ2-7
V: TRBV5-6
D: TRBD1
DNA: TGTGCCAGCAGCATATACCTGACAGGGGCCGCCTACGAGCAGTATTTC
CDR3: CASSIYLTGAAYEQYF

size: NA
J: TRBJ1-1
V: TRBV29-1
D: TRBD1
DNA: TGCAGCGCCCGGACAGGGGGCGGCACTGAAGCTTTCTTT
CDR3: CSARTGGGTEAFF

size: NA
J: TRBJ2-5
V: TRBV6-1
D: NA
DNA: TGTGCCAGCAGCCCAAAAGAGACCCAGTACTTC
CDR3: CASSPKETQYF

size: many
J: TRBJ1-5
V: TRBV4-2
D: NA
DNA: TGTGCCAGCAGCCAAGATTCGGAGCAGCCCCAGCATTTT
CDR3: CASSQDSEQPQHF

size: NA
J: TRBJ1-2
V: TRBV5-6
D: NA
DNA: TGTGCCAGCAGCTCCAACTGGGACGGGAGAGCTAACTATGGCTACACCTTC
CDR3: CASSSNWDGRANYGYTF

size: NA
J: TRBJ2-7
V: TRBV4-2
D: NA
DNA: TGTGCCAGCAGCCAAGAATGGCAGGGTAAAGCATACGAGCAGTACTTC
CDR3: CASSQEWQGKAYEQYF

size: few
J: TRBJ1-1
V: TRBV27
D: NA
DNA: TGTGCCAGCAACAACGTCAGGTTTATTTTCTTT
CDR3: CASNNVRFIFF

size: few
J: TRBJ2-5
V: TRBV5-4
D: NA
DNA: TGTGCCAGCAGCTCTCGGGAAGGCGGAGAGACCCAGTACTTC
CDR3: CASSSREGGETQYF

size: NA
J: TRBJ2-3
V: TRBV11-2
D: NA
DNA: TGTGCCAGCAGCGATCCTTTAACGGGAGGCACAGATACGCAGTATTTT
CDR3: CASSDPLTGGTDTQYF

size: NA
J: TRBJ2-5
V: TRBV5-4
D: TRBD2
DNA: TGTGCCAGCAGCTTGCTGTCCCAGGGAGGGAAAGAGACCCAGTACTTC
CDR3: CASSLLSQGGKETQYF

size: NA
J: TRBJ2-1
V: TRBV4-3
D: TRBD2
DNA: TGCGCCAGCAGCCCGGGGACTAGCGGGAACCAAAAGTCAAAGAATGAGCAGTTCTTC
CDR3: CASSPGTSGNQKSKNEQFF

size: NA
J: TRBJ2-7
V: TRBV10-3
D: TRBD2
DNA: TGTGCCATCAGTGAGTCCGGACTAGCGGACACCTACGAGCAGTACTTC
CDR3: CAISESGLADTYEQYF

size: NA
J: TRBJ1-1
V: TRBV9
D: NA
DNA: TGTGCCAGCAGCGTAGGGGGGGAAACTGAAGCTTTCTTT
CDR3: CASSVGGETEAFF

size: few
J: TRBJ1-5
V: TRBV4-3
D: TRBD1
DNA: TGCGCCAGCAGCCAGGACAGGGATACTCAGCCCCAGCATTTT
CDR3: CASSQDRDTQPQHF

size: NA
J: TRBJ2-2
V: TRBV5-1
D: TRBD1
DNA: TGCGCCAGCAGGCCCCTCGGGACAGGGAACACCGGGGAGCTGTTTTTT
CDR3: CASRPLGTGNTGELFF

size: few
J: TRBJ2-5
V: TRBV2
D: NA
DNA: TGTGCCAGCAGTTCCCGGTCGAAAGAGACCCAGTACTTC
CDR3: CASSSRSKETQYF

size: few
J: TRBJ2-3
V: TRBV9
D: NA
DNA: TGTGCCAGCAGCAAGAGCGGATCCACAGATACGCAGTATTTT
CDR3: CASSKSGSTDTQYF

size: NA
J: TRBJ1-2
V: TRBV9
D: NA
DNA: TGTGCCAGCAGCGGACGGACAGAGGATAACTATGGCTACACCTTC
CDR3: CASSGRTEDNYGYTF

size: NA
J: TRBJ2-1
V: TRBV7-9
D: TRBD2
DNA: TGTGCCAGCAGCTTTCAGCGGGGACCCAACAATGAGCAGTTCTTC
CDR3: CASSFQRGPNNEQFF

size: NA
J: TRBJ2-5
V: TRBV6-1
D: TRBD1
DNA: TGTGCCAGCAACAGACAGGGTGGTGGGGAGACCCAGTACTTC
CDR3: CASNRQGGGETQYF

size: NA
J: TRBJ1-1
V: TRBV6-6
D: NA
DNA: TGTGCCAGCATCGCGCTTGGACAAGACACTGAAGCTTTCTTT
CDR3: CASIALGQDTEAFF

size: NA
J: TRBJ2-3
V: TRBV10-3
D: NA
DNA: TGTGCCATCAACCCCCGACTACTAGATACGCAGTATTTT
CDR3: CAINPRLLDTQYF

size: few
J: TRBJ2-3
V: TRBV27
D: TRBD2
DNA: TGTGCCAACACGACTAGCGGGAGTCCCCCGGATACGCAGTATTTT
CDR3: CANTTSGSPPDTQYF

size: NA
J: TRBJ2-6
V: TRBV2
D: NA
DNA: TGTGCCAGCAGGGGGCGTTGGGCCAACGTCCTGACTTTC
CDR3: CASRGRWANVLTF

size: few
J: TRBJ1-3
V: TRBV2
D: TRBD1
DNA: TGTGCCAGCAGTGTTAGACAGGGCACTGGAAACACCATATATTTT
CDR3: CASSVRQGTGNTIYF

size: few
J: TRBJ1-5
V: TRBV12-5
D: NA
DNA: TGTGCTAGTGGTTTTTATATATTGGACAATAGCAATCAGCCCCAGCATTTT
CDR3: CASGFYILDNSNQPQHF

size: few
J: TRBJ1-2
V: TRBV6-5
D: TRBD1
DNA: TGTGCCAGCAGTCTCCGACAGGGACTCTATGGCTACACCTTC
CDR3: CASSLRQGLYGYTF

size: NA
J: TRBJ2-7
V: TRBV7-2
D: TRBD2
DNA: TGTGCCAGCAGCTTAGATGGCGGGAGAAAGCTGGACTTC
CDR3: CASSLDGGRKLDF

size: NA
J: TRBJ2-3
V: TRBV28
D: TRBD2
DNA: TGTGCCAGCAGTCACCGGACTAGCGGGAGCAAGGATACGCAGTATTTT
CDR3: CASSHRTSGSKDTQYF